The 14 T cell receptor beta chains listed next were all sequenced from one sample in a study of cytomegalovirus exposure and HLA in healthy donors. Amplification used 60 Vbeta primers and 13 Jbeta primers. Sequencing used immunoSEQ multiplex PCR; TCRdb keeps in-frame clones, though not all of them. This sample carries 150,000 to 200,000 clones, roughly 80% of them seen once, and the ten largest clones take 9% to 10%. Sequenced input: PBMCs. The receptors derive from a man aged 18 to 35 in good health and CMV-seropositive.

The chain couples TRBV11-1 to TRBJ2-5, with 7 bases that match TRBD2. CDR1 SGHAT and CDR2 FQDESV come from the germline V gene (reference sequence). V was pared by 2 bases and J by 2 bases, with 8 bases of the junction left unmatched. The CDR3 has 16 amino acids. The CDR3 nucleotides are TGTGCCAGCAGCTTAAACGCGGGAGCGCAACAAGAGACCCAGTACTTC. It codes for CASSLNAGAQQETQYF.

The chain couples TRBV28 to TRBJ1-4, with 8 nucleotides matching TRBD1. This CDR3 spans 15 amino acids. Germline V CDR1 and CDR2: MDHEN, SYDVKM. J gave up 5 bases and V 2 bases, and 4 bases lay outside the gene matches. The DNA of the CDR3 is TGTGCCAGCAGTTTAGGACAGGGTGTAAATGAAAAACTGTTTTTT. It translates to CASSLGQGVNEKLFF.

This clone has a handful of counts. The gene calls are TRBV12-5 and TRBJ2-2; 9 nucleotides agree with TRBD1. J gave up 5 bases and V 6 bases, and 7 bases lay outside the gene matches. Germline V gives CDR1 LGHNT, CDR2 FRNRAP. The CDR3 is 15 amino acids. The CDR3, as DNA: TGTGCTAGTGGGGACCGGGACAGGGATACCGGGGAGCTGTTTTTT. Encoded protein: CASGDRDRDTGELFF. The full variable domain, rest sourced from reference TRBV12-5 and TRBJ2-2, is DARVTQTPRHKVTEMGQEVTMRCQPILGHNTVFWYRQTMMQGLELLAYFRNRAPLDDSGMPKDRFSAEMPDATLATLKIQPSEPRDSAVYFCASGDRDRDTGELFFGEGSRLTVL.

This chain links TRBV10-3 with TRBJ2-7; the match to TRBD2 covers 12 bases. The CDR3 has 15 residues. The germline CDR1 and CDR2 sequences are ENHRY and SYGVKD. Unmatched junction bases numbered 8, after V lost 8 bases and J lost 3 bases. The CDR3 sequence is CAIGKTSGRVYEQYF. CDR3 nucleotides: TGTGCCATCGGCAAGACTAGCGGGAGAGTCTACGAGCAGTACTTC.

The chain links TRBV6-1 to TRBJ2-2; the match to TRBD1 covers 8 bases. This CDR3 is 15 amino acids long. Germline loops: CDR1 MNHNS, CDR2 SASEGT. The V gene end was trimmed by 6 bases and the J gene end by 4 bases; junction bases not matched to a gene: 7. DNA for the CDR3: TGTGCCAGCAGCTTTCCGGGACAGGCCACCGGGGAGCTGTTTTTT. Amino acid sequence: CASSFPGQATGELFF.

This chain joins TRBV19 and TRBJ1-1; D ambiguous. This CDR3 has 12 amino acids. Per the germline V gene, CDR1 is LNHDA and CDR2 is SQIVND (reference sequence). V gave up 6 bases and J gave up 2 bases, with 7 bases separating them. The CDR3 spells CASREFNTEAFF. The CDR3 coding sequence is TGTGCCAGTAGAGAGTTTAACACTGAAGCTTTCTTT.

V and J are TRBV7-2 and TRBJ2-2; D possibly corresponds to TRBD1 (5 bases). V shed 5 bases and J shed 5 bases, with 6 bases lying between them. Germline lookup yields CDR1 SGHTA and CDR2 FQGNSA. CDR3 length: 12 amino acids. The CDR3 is CASSPGTGELFF. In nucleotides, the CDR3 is TGTGCCAGCAGCCCAGGGACCGGGGAGCTGTTTTTT.

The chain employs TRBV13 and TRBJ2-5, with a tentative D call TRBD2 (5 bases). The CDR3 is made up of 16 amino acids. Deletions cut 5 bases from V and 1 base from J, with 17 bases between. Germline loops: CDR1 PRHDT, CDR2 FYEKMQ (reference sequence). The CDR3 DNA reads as TGTGCCAGCAGCGCCTCGGGGAGAGGGAGCCAAGAGACCCAGTACTTC. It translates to CASSASGRGSQETQYF.

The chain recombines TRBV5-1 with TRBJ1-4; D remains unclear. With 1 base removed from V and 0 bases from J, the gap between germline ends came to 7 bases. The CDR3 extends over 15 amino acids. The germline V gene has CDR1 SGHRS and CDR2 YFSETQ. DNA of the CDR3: TGCGCCAGCAGCTTGAGCGGTGCAACTAATGAAAAACTGTTTTTT. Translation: CASSLSGATNEKLFF.

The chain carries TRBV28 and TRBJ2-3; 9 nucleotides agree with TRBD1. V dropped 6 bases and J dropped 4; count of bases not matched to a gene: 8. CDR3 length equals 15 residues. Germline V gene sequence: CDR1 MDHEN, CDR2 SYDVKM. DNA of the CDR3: TGTGCCAGCAGATCCGGGACAGGGTTGTCAGATACGCAGTATTTT. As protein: CASRSGTGLSDTQYF.

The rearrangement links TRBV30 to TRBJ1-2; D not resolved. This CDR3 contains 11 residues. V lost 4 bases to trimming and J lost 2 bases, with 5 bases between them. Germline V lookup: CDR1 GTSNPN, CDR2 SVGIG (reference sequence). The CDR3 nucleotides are TGTGCCTGGAACAGCAACTATGGCTACACCTTC. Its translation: CAWNSNYGYTF.

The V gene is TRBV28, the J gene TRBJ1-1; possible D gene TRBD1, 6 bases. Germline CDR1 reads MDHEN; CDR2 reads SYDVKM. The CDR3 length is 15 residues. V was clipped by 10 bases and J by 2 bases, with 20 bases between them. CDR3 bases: TGTGCCACTGGAGAAGCGGGACACCTAAACACTGAAGCTTTCTTT. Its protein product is CATGEAGHLNTEAFF. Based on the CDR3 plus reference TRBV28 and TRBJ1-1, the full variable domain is DVKVTQSSRYLVKRTGEKVFLECVQDMDHENMFWYRQDPGLGLRLIYFSYDVKMKEKGDIPEGYSVSREKKERFSLILESASTNQTSMYLCATGEAGHLNTEAFFGQGTRLTVV.

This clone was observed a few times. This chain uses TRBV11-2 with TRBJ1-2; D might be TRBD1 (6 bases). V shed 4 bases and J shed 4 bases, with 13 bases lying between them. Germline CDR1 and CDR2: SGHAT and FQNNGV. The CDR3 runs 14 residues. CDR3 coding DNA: TGTGCCAGCAGCTCCGGAGACAGGCCCTATGGCTACACCTTC. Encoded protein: CASSSGDRPYGYTF. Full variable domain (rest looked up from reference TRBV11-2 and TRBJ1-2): EAGVAQSPRYKIIEKRQSVAFWCNPISGHATLYWYQQILGQGPKLLIQFQNNGVVDDSQLPKDRFSAERLKGVDSTLKIQPAKLEDSAVYLCASSSGDRPYGYTFGSGTRLTVV.

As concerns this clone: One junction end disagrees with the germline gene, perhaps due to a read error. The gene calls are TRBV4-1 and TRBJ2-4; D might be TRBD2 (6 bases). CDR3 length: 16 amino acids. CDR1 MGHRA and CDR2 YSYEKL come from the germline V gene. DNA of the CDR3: TGTGCCAGCAGCCAAGTGACTAGTGGGGGATTCGACATTCAGTACTTC. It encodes CASSQVTSGGFDIQYF.